One T cell receptor beta chain is described in this entry. Only in-frame clones appear in the TCRdb table, and some are missing; sequencing was by immunoSEQ multiplex PCR. This table holds approximately 54,000 clones, about nine tenths found once. The data derive from a study of T cell changes during pregnancy in multiple sclerosis. V lost 9 bases, J lost 3 bases, and 14 bases lay in between. Germline loops: CDR1 LNHDA, CDR2 SQIVND (reference sequence). The CDR3 is made up of 14 amino acids. The sequence came from a female donor in good health, enrolled as a control in a pregnancy study. This chain uses TRBV19 with TRBJ2-2; a possible D gene is TRBD1 (6 bases). This specimen was peripheral blood, taken after pregnancy. In DNA, the CDR3 is TGTGCCAGCCAAAGGGGGTTGGACACCGGGGAGCTGTTTTTT. Its translation is CASQRGLDTGELFF.